The 19 T cell receptor beta chains below come from one sample, sequenced in a study of preoperative IRX-2 immunotherapy in early breast cancer. As to treatment: preoperative locoregional IRX-2 cytokine immunotherapy. Sequencing was performed with immunoSEQ multiplex PCR; in TCRdb, only in-frame clones are kept and a portion is missing. The sample yields roughly 43,000 clones, around 96% seen once. The source material was tumor tissue, sampled after IRX-2 immunotherapy. The origin of the receptors is a human donor with breast cancer.

The chain couples TRBV6-1 to TRBJ2-3; 11 nucleotides line up with TRBD2. This CDR3 is built from 16 residues. Germline V gene lookup returns CDR1 MNHNS and CDR2 SASEGT. V was pared by 4 bases and J by 2 bases, with 5 bases of the junction left unmatched. The CDR3 is CASSGRLAGFTDTQYF. CDR3 nucleotides: TGTGCCAGCAGTGGACGACTAGCGGGATTCACAGATACGCAGTATTTT.

The chain is built from TRBV7-2 and TRBJ1-2; weak D call: TRBD1 (6 bases). CDR1 and CDR2 (germline): SGHTA, FQGNSA. Trimming left V 4 bases short and J 5 bases short, with 17 bases between. The CDR3 contains 15 residues. The CDR3 bases are TGTGCCAGCAGCTCTAGTGGACAGCCGATATATGGCTACACCTTC. This encodes CASSSSGQPIYGYTF. The full variable domain, with the rest looked up from reference TRBV7-2 and TRBJ1-2, is GAGVSQSPSNKVTEKGKDVELRCDPISGHTALYWYRQSLGQGLEFLIYFQGNSAPDKSGLPSDRFSAERTGGSVSTLTIQRTQQEDSAVYLCASSSSGQPIYGYTFGSGTRLTVV.

The chain is built from TRBV11-2 and TRBJ2-7; 10 positions agree with TRBD1. CDR3 size: 14 residues. J gave up 2 bases and V 5 bases, and 3 bases lay outside the gene matches. From germline, CDR1 is SGHAT and CDR2 FQNNGV. The CDR3 nucleotides read TGTGCCAGCAGCCTAGGACAGGGGGCCTACGAGCAGTACTTC. Translating gives CASSLGQGAYEQYF.

The rearrangement joins TRBV6-5 to TRBJ2-7, with D uncertain. The germline V and J ends were trimmed by 4 bases and 2 bases, with 12 bases remaining between them. The CDR3 contains 14 residues. Germline CDR1 and CDR2: MNHEY and SVGAGI. This CDR3 is CASSSPGSAYEQYF. The CDR3 DNA is TGTGCCAGCAGTTCCCCGGGTTCCGCCTACGAGCAGTACTTC.

This clone was seen just once. The V gene is TRBV4-3, the J gene TRBJ2-2; the D is unclear. Germline V gene sequence: CDR1 LGHNA, CDR2 YSLEER. The CDR3 spans 14 residues. Trimming cost V 4 bases and J 5 bases, with 11 bases left between them. The CDR3 DNA sequence: TGCGCCAGCAGCCCCTTCCGCAGGACCGGGGAGCTGTTTTTT. Translating gives CASSPFRRTGELFF.

J is TRBJ1-6 and V is TRBV7-9, with D hard to call. The germline V gene has CDR1 SEHNR and CDR2 FQNEAQ (reference sequence). V was pared by 6 bases and J by 5 bases, with 11 bases between. This CDR3 is 14 amino acids long. This chain's CDR3 is CASSSRINNSPLHF. In nucleotides, the CDR3 is TGTGCCAGCAGTTCCCGAATTAATAATTCACCCCTCCACTTT.

The chain recombines TRBV5-1 with TRBJ2-1; 10 bases map to TRBD2. CDR3 length: 16 residues. V lost 7 bases and J lost 7; bases outside the gene matches: 14. Germline V gene lookup returns CDR1 SGHRS and CDR2 YFSETQ. CDR3 bases: TGCGCCAGCGGACCGGGACTAGCGCCTTTGGGTAATGAGCAGTTCTTC. This codes for CASGPGLAPLGNEQFF.

This chain connects TRBV7-2 to TRBJ2-6; D may be TRBD2 (5 bases). CDR1 and CDR2 (germline): SGHTA, FQGNSA. The CDR3 covers 19 residues. V lost 1 base and J 0 bases, leaving 16 bases between the germline ends. As DNA, the CDR3 is TGTGCCAGCAGCTTAGTCTCCGGGGAAATGTTCTCTGGGGCCAACGTCCTGACTTTC. This sequence encodes CASSLVSGEMFSGANVLTF. Filled out from reference TRBV7-2 and TRBJ2-6, the complete variable domain reads GAGVSQSPSNKVTEKGKDVELRCDPISGHTALYWYRQSLGQGLEFLIYFQGNSAPDKSGLPSDRFSAERTGGSVSTLTIQRTQQEDSAVYLCASSLVSGEMFSGANVLTFGAGSRLTVL.

V usage is TRBV7-2 and J usage is TRBJ2-7; 7 bases are shared with TRBD2. V shed 1 base, J shed 12 bases, and the junction held 12 bases outside the gene matches. Per germline, CDR1 SGHTA and CDR2 FQGNSA. The CDR3 covers 14 residues. CDR3 in DNA: TGTGCCAGCAGCTTAGAGATCGGGGGGACCGGTTTGTACTTC. This gives the protein CASSLEIGGTGLYF.

V gene TRBV29-1 combines with J gene TRBJ2-7, with D possibly being TRBD2 (6 bases). Trimming stripped 4 bases from V and 4 bases from J, with 11 bases between. There are 12 residues in the CDR3. CDR1 and CDR2 from the germline V gene are SQVTM and ANQGSEA. The CDR3 DNA is TGCAGCGTTGGCAGGGAGGCTTACGAGCAGTACTTC. As protein: CSVGREAYEQYF.

J is TRBJ1-2 and V is TRBV7-2; D might be TRBD1 (5 bases). From germline, CDR1 is SGHTA and CDR2 FQGNSA. This CDR3 comprises 15 residues. V was shortened by 2 bases and J by 4 bases, with 14 bases between the two germline ends. CDR3 DNA: TGTGCCAGCAGCTTACCGCCCCAGGGACTCTATGGCTACACCTTC. It specifies CASSLPPQGLYGYTF.

The sample holds one count of this clone. The V gene is TRBV19, the J gene TRBJ2-1; 11 nucleotides align to TRBD2. The CDR3 runs 17 residues. From germline, CDR1 is LNHDA and CDR2 SQIVND (reference sequence). V shed 3 bases and J 7 bases; nucleotides not matched to a gene: 11. In DNA, the CDR3 is TGTGCCAGTAGTATCCCTTACCATAGCGGGAGGGGGAATGAGCAGTTCTTC. Amino acid sequence: CASSIPYHSGRGNEQFF.

This chain joins TRBV27 and TRBJ2-5; D is undetermined. The CDR3 is 12 amino acids. The germline CDR1 and CDR2 sequences are MNHEY and SMNVEV (reference sequence). Between the trimmed V and J ends, which lost 4 bases and 1 base, there was a span of 4 bases. The chain's CDR3 is CASSSPQETQYF. CDR3 bases: TGTGCCAGCAGTTCACCCCAAGAGACCCAGTACTTC.

This chain joins TRBV7-2 and TRBJ2-3, with TRBD1 as a possible D gene (5 bases). The CDR3 contains 14 residues. Trimming removed 5 bases from V and 4 bases from J, with 13 bases in between. CDR1 and CDR2 (germline): SGHTA, FQGNSA. CDR3 in amino acids: CASSRTGPPDTQYF. DNA for the CDR3: TGTGCCAGCAGCCGCACAGGACCTCCAGATACGCAGTATTTT.

The chain combines TRBV10-2 with TRBJ2-2, with D hard to call. Trimming left V 4 bases short and J 3 bases short, with 9 bases between. CDR1 is WSHSY and CDR2 is SAAADI in the germline V gene. The CDR3 length is 14 residues. CDR3 amino acids: CASSVGPHTGELFF. The CDR3 DNA follows: TGCGCCAGCAGTGTGGGCCCCCACACCGGGGAGCTGTTTTTT.

V and J are TRBV19 and TRBJ1-1, with no clear D. The germline V gene has CDR1 LNHDA and CDR2 SQIVND (reference sequence). V was pared by 5 bases and J by 6 bases, with 10 bases between. The CDR3 has 12 amino acids. The DNA of the CDR3 is TGTGCCAGTAGTCTGGCTAACTCTGAAGCTTTCTTT. It translates to CASSLANSEAFF.

V usage is TRBV2 and J usage is TRBJ2-3, with TRBD2 as a possible D gene (5 bases). Germline CDR1 SNHLY, CDR2 FYNNEI. CDR3 length: 14 residues. Trimming cost V 7 bases and J 3 bases, with 14 bases left between them. The CDR3 here is CASKLTIFTDTQYF. The CDR3 nucleotides read TGTGCCAGCAAACTGACTATCTTTACAGATACGCAGTATTTT.

The rearrangement joins TRBV2 to TRBJ1-3; the D gene is possibly TRBD1 (5 bases). Germline lookup yields CDR1 SNHLY and CDR2 FYNNEI. The CDR3 has 15 amino acids. Trimming removed 7 bases at V and 4 bases at J, with 17 bases between. The CDR3 DNA reads as TGTGCCAGCACGGACACTCCTATCTCCGGAAACACCATATATTTT. Translation gives CASTDTPISGNTIYF.

This clone appeared once. V and J are TRBV4-2 and TRBJ2-1; D is unclear. The CDR3 consists of 13 residues. V shed 0 bases and J shed 5 bases, with 5 bases lying between them. From germline, CDR1 is LGHNA and CDR2 YNFKEQ. This CDR3 reads CASSQDKDNEQFF. The CDR3 DNA follows: TGTGCCAGCAGCCAAGACAAGGACAATGAGCAGTTCTTC.